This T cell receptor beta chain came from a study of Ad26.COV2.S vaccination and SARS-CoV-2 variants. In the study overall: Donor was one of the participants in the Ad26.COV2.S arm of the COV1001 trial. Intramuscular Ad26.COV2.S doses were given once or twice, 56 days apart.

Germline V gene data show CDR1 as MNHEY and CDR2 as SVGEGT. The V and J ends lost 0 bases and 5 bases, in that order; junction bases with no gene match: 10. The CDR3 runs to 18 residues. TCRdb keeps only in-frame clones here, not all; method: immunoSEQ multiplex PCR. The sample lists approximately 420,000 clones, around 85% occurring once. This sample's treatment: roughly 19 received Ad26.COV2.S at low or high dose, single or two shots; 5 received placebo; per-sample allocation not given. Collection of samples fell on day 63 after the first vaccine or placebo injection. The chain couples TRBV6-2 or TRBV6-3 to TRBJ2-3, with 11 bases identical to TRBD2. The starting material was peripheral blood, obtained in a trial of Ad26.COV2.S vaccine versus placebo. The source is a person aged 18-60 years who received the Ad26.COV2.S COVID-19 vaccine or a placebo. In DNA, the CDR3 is TGTGCCAGCAGTTACTCGCGAGGATTAGCGGGGGGGAGAGATACGCAGTATTTT. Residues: CASSYSRGLAGGRDTQYF.